This T cell receptor beta chain was sequenced during a study of blood T cells in healthy people across ages. The amount of total RNA extracted per sample was at least 5 micrograms. The sample holds a few counts of this clonotype. Its antigen is currently unknown. General study points: Donor CMV infection status was unknown, possibly confounding age-related changes in expanded clonotypes. Both naive CD4+ cell counts and diversity were greater in long-lived donors than in aged donors.

Trimming left V 3 bases short and J 1 base short, with 12 bases between. The CDR3 extends over 15 amino acids. CDR1 is SGHAT, CDR2 FQNNGV, per germline. A sample-barcoded 5' primer and a J-beta primer mix were used in a second PCR of roughly 6 to 11 cycles. The study obtained at least 3 million CDR3-containing paired-end reads from every sample. Each CDR3 protein gets one entry after TCRdb re-called the 5' RACE reads with MiXCR. The sample shows roughly 730,000 distinct CDR3 sequences, approximately 53% of them seen only once. The sequenced sample consisted of blood. The chain joins TRBV11-2 to TRBJ2-5; tentative D call: TRBD1 (5 bases). This TCR derives from a man aged 40-55 years in good health. The CDR3 sequence: CASSFSTASQETQYF. CDR3 DNA: TGTGCCAGCAGCTTTTCGACAGCAAGCCAAGAGACCCAGTACTTC.